This T cell receptor beta chain is from a study of OX40 agonist ivuxolimab in advanced cancers. Study overall: Dose-escalation patients' cancers were hepatocellular carcinoma, melanoma, renal cell or head and neck cancer.

This CDR3 has 14 amino acids. Trimming removed 0 bases at V and 1 base at J, with 6 bases between. The germline CDR1 and CDR2 sequences are SGDLS and YYNGEE. TCRdb keeps only in-frame clones here, not all; method: immunoSEQ multiplex PCR. The table includes about 73,000 clones, 70% to 90% detected once. This clonotype was sampled from an adult with an advanced solid tumor such as melanoma, head and neck, liver or kidney cancer. This chain joins TRBV9 and TRBJ2-3; D unclear. Sample: CD4+ or CD8+ T cells sorted from blood, taken in a trial of the OX40 agonist ivuxolimab. CDR3 nucleotides: TGTGCCAGCAGCGTAGTGCCGGGCACAGATACGCAGTATTTT. It is translated as CASSVVPGTDTQYF.